These 9 T cell receptor beta chains share one sample of origin, sequenced in a study of CD8 T cell repertoires and HIV-1 epitope variants. Assay: immunoSEQ multiplex PCR; the TCRdb copy retains only in-frame clones and omits some. Found here are 5,600 or so clones, around 69% of them singletons; the top ten hold 45% to 50%. These receptors' targets are unknown. The material sequenced was cultured CD8+ T cells derived from PBMCs. The receptors come from a male donor with HIV.

This sequence joins TRBV5-6 and TRBJ1-2; 8 bases are shared with TRBD1. After removal of 2 bases from V and 4 bases from J, the junction contained 4 bases not matched to a gene. This CDR3 is 14 amino acids long. Looked up from germline, CDR1 is SGHDT and CDR2 is YYEEEE. CDR3 residues: CASSFGTGAYGYTF. In nucleotides, the CDR3 is TGTGCCAGCAGCTTTGGGACAGGCGCCTATGGCTACACCTTC.

The J gene is TRBJ2-1, the V gene TRBV2; 8 nucleotides line up with TRBD1. With V trimmed by 6 bases and J by 2 bases, 12 bases remained unmatched. This CDR3 is built from 17 residues. Germline V lookup: CDR1 SNHLY, CDR2 FYNNEI. The CDR3 DNA is TGTGCCAGCAGCTCCATCGGGCAGGGGGCCACCTACAATGAGCAGTTCTTC. Residues: CASSSIGQGATYNEQFF. Based on the CDR3 plus reference TRBV2 and TRBJ2-1, the full variable domain is EPEVTQTPSHQVTQMGQEVILRCVPISNHLYFYWYRQILGQKVEFLVSFYNNEISEKSEIFDDQFSVERPDGSNFTLKIRSTKLEDSAMYFCASSSIGQGATYNEQFFGPGTRLTVL.

The chain is built from TRBV2 and TRBJ1-2, with a tentative D call TRBD1 (5 bases). This CDR3 has 13 amino acids. The V gene's germline CDR1 is SNHLY and CDR2 FYNNEI. With 6 bases removed from V and 2 bases from J, the gap between germline ends came to 10 bases. This CDR3 reads CASSGTFNYGYTF. The CDR3 DNA reads TGTGCCAGCAGCGGGACGTTCAACTATGGCTACACCTTC.

The chain carries TRBV5-4 and TRBJ2-7; D is ambiguous. Germline CDR1 is SGHNT and CDR2 is YYREEE (reference sequence). The CDR3 spans 13 residues. The germline V and J ends were trimmed by 0 bases and 1 base, with 5 bases remaining between them. The CDR3 loop reads CASSLGSSYEQYF. DNA for the CDR3: TGTGCCAGCAGCTTGGGGTCTTCCTACGAGCAGTACTTC.

The rearrangement links TRBV29-1 to TRBJ2-3, with TRBD2 identical over 8 bases. This CDR3 has 18 residues. CDR1 and CDR2 (germline): SQVTM, ANQGSEA. Losses at the gene ends were 1 base for V and 0 bases for J; bases not matched to a gene: 12. This CDR3 is CSVEGLVERERSTDTQYF. Here the CDR3 DNA reads TGCAGCGTTGAAGGGTTGGTGGAGCGGGAGCGTAGCACAGATACGCAGTATTTT.

The chain carries TRBV9 and TRBJ2-1; possibly TRBD1 for D (6 bases). The CDR3 covers 17 residues. The germline gives CDR1 SGDLS, CDR2 YYNGEE. Trimming cost V 1 base and J 4 bases, with 18 bases left between them. CDR3 in DNA: TGTGCCAGCAGCGTACGCCTACAGGGCCAGGGATACAATGAGCAGTTCTTC. Amino acids: CASSVRLQGQGYNEQFF.

This clone was detected once. The J gene is TRBJ2-2, the V gene TRBV20-1, with D uncertain. Trimming left V 3 bases short and J 3 bases short, with 2 bases between. CDR1 is DFQATT and CDR2 is SNEGSKA in the germline V gene (reference sequence). The CDR3 sequence is 11 residues long. The CDR3 here is CSASDTGELFF. CDR3 coding DNA: TGCAGTGCTAGCGACACCGGGGAGCTGTTTTTT.

This CDR3 is CASSLLAGVDRSYNEQFF. For the CDR3, the DNA is TGTGCCAGCAGTTTACTAGCGGGAGTGGATAGGTCCTACAATGAGCAGTTCTTC. J is TRBJ2-1 and V is TRBV27; 10 bases fit TRBD2. The CDR3 consists of 18 residues. CDR1 and CDR2 (germline): MNHEY, SMNVEV (reference sequence). The J segment lost 1 base and the V segment lost 2 bases, leaving 8 bases of the junction unmatched.

The chain couples TRBV2 to TRBJ1-1; D not resolved. This CDR3 contains 13 residues. CDR1 and CDR2 from the germline V gene are SNHLY and FYNNEI. V lost 4 bases and J 6 bases, leaving 12 bases between the germline ends. Here the CDR3 DNA reads TGTGCCAGCAGTGGACCCTCGAGCCCTGAAGCTTTCTTT. Translated: CASSGPSSPEAFF. The full variable domain, with the rest looked up from reference TRBV2 and TRBJ1-1, is EPEVTQTPSHQVTQMGQEVILRCVPISNHLYFYWYRQILGQKVEFLVSFYNNEISEKSEIFDDQFSVERPDGSNFTLKIRSTKLEDSAMYFCASSGPSSPEAFFGQGTRLTVV.